What follows is one T cell receptor beta chain and its context. Profiling relied on immunoSEQ multiplex PCR, and the TCRdb table lists in-frame clones only, not all of them. The repertoire holds 260,000 or so clones, 88% seen once, with 0.92% in the top ten. The sample originates from a study of cytomegalovirus exposure and HLA in healthy donors. The V gene end was trimmed by 3 bases and the J gene end by 4 bases; junction bases not matched to a gene: 6. Germline-derived CDR1 and CDR2 are LNHDA and SQIVND (reference sequence). There are 16 residues in the CDR3. The sequence derives from a woman between 18 and 29 years old in good health and CMV-seronegative. Sequenced: PBMCs. The chain combines TRBV19 with TRBJ1-1; 12 bases fit TRBD1. CDR3 loop: CASSMYGTGGITEAFF. The CDR3 coding sequence is TGTGCCAGTAGTATGTACGGGACAGGGGGCATCACTGAAGCTTTCTTT.